One sample yielded the 6 T cell receptor beta chains listed below, sequenced in a study of shared clonotypes between healthy human individuals. Profiling relied on immunoSEQ multiplex PCR, and the TCRdb table lists in-frame clones only, not all of them. The sample records some 1,600,000 clones, approximately 98% being singletons. The sequenced sample was naive CD4+ T cells sorted from blood. The subset denotes: CD45RA+ positively selected. The receptor source for this set is a young man in good health.

Written as DNA, the CDR3 is TGTGCCAGCAGCCGCCCGACAGGGAGTAATGAAAAACTGTTTTTT. This encodes CASSRPTGSNEKLFF. V usage is TRBV7-9 and J usage is TRBJ1-4, with 7 nucleotides matching TRBD1. Germline lookup yields CDR1 SEHNR and CDR2 FQNEAQ (reference sequence). Losses at the gene ends were 5 bases for V and 4 bases for J; bases not matched to a gene: 7. This CDR3 is built from 15 residues. The full variable domain, its missing parts supplied by reference TRBV7-9 and TRBJ1-4, is DTGVSQNPRHKITKRGQNVTFRCDPISEHNRLYWYRQTLGQGPEFLTYFQNEAQLEKSRLLSDRFSAERPKGSFSTLEIQRTEQGDSAMYLCASSRPTGSNEKLFFGSGTQLSVL.

The V and J genes are TRBV6-1 and TRBJ2-3, with unresolved D. The CDR3 loop spans 18 amino acids. Trimming left V 1 base short and J 2 bases short, with 19 bases between. The germline V gene encodes CDR1 MNHNS and CDR2 SASEGT. The CDR3 protein is CASSEGPNIVHPTDTQYF. The DNA for the CDR3 is TGTGCCAGCAGTGAAGGGCCCAATATTGTGCACCCCACAGATACGCAGTATTTT.

On this clone: This CDR3 is also generated by other DNA sequences in the sample. The chain has TRBV6-1 and TRBJ1-1; D gene ambiguous. Germline V gene lookup returns CDR1 MNHNS and CDR2 SASEGT. The CDR3 is 11 residues long. Trimming took 1 base from V and 6 from J, leaving 3 bases between them. The CDR3 DNA reads TGTGCCAGCAGTGAAGTATCTGAAGCTTTCTTT. The encoded protein is CASSEVSEAFF.

The J gene is TRBJ1-2, the V gene TRBV16, with D uncertain. CDR3 size: 13 residues. Trimming left V 0 bases short and J 3 bases short, with 5 bases between. Germline V CDR1 and CDR2: KGHSY, FQNENV. In nucleotides, the CDR3 is TGTGCCAGCAGCCAATCCGGTCACTATGGCTACACCTTC. Its protein is CASSQSGHYGYTF. The full variable domain, completed using reference TRBV16 and TRBJ1-2, is GEEVAQTPKHLVRGEGQKAKLYCAPIKGHSYVFWYQQVLKNEFKFLISFQNENVFDETGMPKERFSAKCLPNSPCSLEIQATKLEDSAVYFCASSQSGHYGYTFGSGTRLTVV.

The gene calls are TRBV15 and TRBJ2-5; 10 bases agree with TRBD1. With V trimmed by 5 bases and J by 5 bases, 8 bases remained unmatched. Germline lookup yields CDR1 LNHNV and CDR2 YYDKDF (reference sequence). The CDR3 contains 15 residues. This CDR3 reads CATSPRTGGEETQYF. The CDR3 bases are TGTGCCACCAGCCCCCGGACAGGGGGAGAGGAGACCCAGTACTTC.

The J gene is TRBJ2-2, the V gene TRBV7-9; 8 nucleotides match TRBD2. Unmatched junction bases numbered 10, after V lost 5 bases and J lost 5 bases. From germline, CDR1 is SEHNR and CDR2 FQNEAQ (reference sequence). The CDR3 contains 16 residues. The chain's CDR3 is CASSTRSGEATGELFF. CDR3 sequence (DNA): TGTGCCAGCAGCACCCGTAGCGGGGAGGCGACCGGGGAGCTGTTTTTT.